This entry lists 23 T cell receptor beta chains sequenced from one sample in a study of Ad26.COV2.S vaccination and SARS-CoV-2 variants. Regarding treatment: around 19 received Ad26.COV2.S at low or high dose, single or two shots; 5 received placebo; per-sample allocation not given. Specimens were obtained on day 63 following the first vaccine or placebo injection. The table came from immunoSEQ multiplex PCR; TCRdb's copy has only in-frame clones and leaves some out. Of more than 400,000 clones in the sample, around 93% were seen once. Sample: peripheral blood, taken in a trial of Ad26.COV2.S vaccine versus placebo. The receptors derive from a person aged 18 to 59 who received the Ad26.COV2.S COVID-19 vaccine or a placebo.

This chain uses TRBV28 with TRBJ2-5; D gene unclear. CDR1 is MDHEN, CDR2 SYDVKM, per germline. Trimming cost V 10 bases and J 2 bases, with 8 bases left between them. This CDR3 has 11 amino acids. The CDR3 loop reads CATVGQETQYF. The CDR3 DNA reads as TGTGCCACCGTAGGGCAAGAGACCCAGTACTTC.

The chain joins TRBV2 to TRBJ2-5; 7 bases align to TRBD2. V was clipped by 3 bases and J by 4 bases; unmatched bases: 11. The CDR3 length is 16 residues. Germline V CDR1 and CDR2: SNHLY, FYNNEI. CDR3 DNA: TGTGCCAGCAGTGAGGCCTTGGCGGGGGTGGGAGAGACCCAGTACTTC. It codes for CASSEALAGVGETQYF.

V gene TRBV10-2 combines with J gene TRBJ2-5; 9 bases align to TRBD2. Germline V CDR1 and CDR2: WSHSY, SAAADI. V lost 7 bases and J lost 3; bases outside the gene matches: 3. CDR3 length: 13 amino acids. The CDR3: CASTGLAKETQYF. The CDR3 DNA is TGCGCCAGCACTGGACTAGCGAAAGAGACCCAGTACTTC.

This chain joins TRBV5-6 and TRBJ2-1; TRBD1 matches at 10 bases. CDR3 size: 16 residues. CDR1 and CDR2 from the germline V gene are SGHDT and YYEEEE. Trimming at V came to 0 bases and at J to 6 bases, leaving 6 bases not matched to a gene. The CDR3 region has the DNA TGTGCCAGCAGCTTGGGGGCGGGACAGGGGATCAATGAGCAGTTCTTC. As protein: CASSLGAGQGINEQFF.

This chain connects TRBV9 to TRBJ1-2, with 7 bases matching TRBD1. Germline values: CDR1 SGDLS, CDR2 YYNGEE. V lost 0 bases and J lost 1; bases outside the gene matches: 6. The CDR3 is made up of 16 amino acids. DNA for the CDR3: TGTGCCAGCAGCGTAGATGAGGGGGCCATTAACTATGGCTACACCTTC. The encoded protein is CASSVDEGAINYGYTF. Looking up the rest from reference TRBV9 and TRBJ1-2 gives the full variable domain: DSGVTQTPKHLITATGQRVTLRCSPRSGDLSVYWYQQSLDQGLQFLIQYYNGEERAKGNILERFSAQQFPDLHSELNLSSLELGDSALYFCASSVDEGAINYGYTFGSGTRLTVV.

The chain combines TRBV7-6 with TRBJ1-6; 9 positions match TRBD1. V lost 3 bases and J lost 8; bases outside the gene matches: 14. The CDR3 length is 18 residues. CDR1 and CDR2 from the germline V gene are SGHVS and FNYEAQ. The CDR3 spells CASSFLAGTGREDSPLHF. The CDR3 DNA reads TGTGCCAGCAGCTTCCTCGCAGGGACAGGGAGGGAAGATTCACCCCTCCACTTT.

The chain couples TRBV10-3 to TRBJ2-3; 11 bases align to TRBD2. Trimming took 2 bases from V and 3 from J; bases not matched to a gene: 1. Germline V gives CDR1 ENHRY, CDR2 SYGVKD. This CDR3 is built from 15 residues. CDR3 residues: CAISERTSGTDTQYF. In DNA, the CDR3 is TGTGCCATCAGTGAGCGGACTAGCGGGACAGATACGCAGTATTTT.

The chain has TRBV30 and TRBJ2-6; no reliable D call. The CDR3 runs 13 residues. Germline CDR1 reads GTSNPN; CDR2 reads SVGIG (reference sequence). V lost 3 bases to trimming and J lost 1 base, with 4 bases between them. CDR3 in DNA: TGTGCCTGGAGCCCATCTGGGGCCAACGTCCTGACTTTC. Its translation is CAWSPSGANVLTF. Full variable domain (outside the CDR3, taken from reference TRBV30 and TRBJ2-6): SQTIHQWPATLVQPVGSPLSLECTVEGTSNPNLYWYRQAAGRGLQLLFYSVGIGQISSEVPQNLSASRPQDRQFILSSKKLLLSDSGFYLCAWSPSGANVLTFGAGSRLTVL.

V gene TRBV4-1 combines with J gene TRBJ2-2; no definite D call. The germline CDR1 and CDR2 sequences are MGHRA and YSYEKL. The CDR3 has 13 amino acids. V was trimmed by 0 bases and J by 5 bases, leaving 4 bases between them. In DNA, the CDR3 is TGCGCCAGCAGCCAAGATTCGACCGGGGAGCTGTTTTTT. Amino acids: CASSQDSTGELFF.

The V call is TRBV11-2, the J call TRBJ2-1; D tentatively reads TRBD1 or TRBD2 (5 bases each). Trimming left V 1 base short and J 4 bases short, with 14 bases between. The CDR3 runs 16 residues. Per the germline V gene, CDR1 is SGHAT and CDR2 is FQNNGV. The CDR3 here is CASSLGSWDGYNEQFF. The CDR3 nucleotides are TGTGCCAGCAGCTTAGGGTCTTGGGACGGGTACAATGAGCAGTTCTTC.

V gene TRBV19 combines with J gene TRBJ2-5; D may be TRBD1 (6 bases). Germline loops: CDR1 LNHDA, CDR2 SQIVND (reference sequence). Trimming shortened V by 9 bases and J by 3 bases, and 11 bases separated the two germline ends. The CDR3 totals 12 residues. The CDR3 DNA reads TGTGCCAGAATACAGGGAGAAGAGACCCAGTACTTC. Translated: CARIQGEETQYF.

CDR3 protein: CASSLYGYTF. The CDR3 region has the DNA TGTGCCAGCAGTTTATATGGCTACACCTTC. The genes are TRBV2 and TRBJ1-2; the D is unclear. CDR1 and CDR2 from the germline V gene are SNHLY and FYNNEI. This CDR3 has 10 amino acids. V was trimmed by 5 bases and J by 5 bases, leaving 3 bases between them.

This chain joins TRBV6-2 or TRBV6-3 and TRBJ2-1; TRBD2 aligns across 11 bases. CDR3 length: 15 amino acids. In germline, CDR1 is MNHEY, CDR2 SVGEGT. J lost 9 bases, V lost 1 base, and 5 bases had no gene match. The DNA for the CDR3 is TGTGCCAGCAGTTACTTACTAGCGGGGGATGGTGAGCAGTTCTTC. It is translated as CASSYLLAGDGEQFF.

This clone has just a few counts. The sample contains more than one DNA sequence encoding this CDR3. V gene TRBV19 combines with J gene TRBJ1-5; 8 bases align to TRBD1. In germline, CDR1 is LNHDA, CDR2 SQIVND (reference sequence). V lost 1 base to trimming and J lost 2 bases; unmatched junction nucleotides: 1. The CDR3 extends over 15 amino acids. The CDR3 protein is CASSIVQGGNQPQHF. Written as DNA, the CDR3 is TGTGCCAGTAGTATAGTACAGGGGGGCAATCAGCCCCAGCATTTT.

The V gene is TRBV28, the J gene TRBJ2-5; TRBD2 agrees at 9 bases. Trimming cost V 6 bases and J 2 bases; bases outside gene matches: 1. The length of the CDR3 is 13 residues. Germline V gene sequence: CDR1 MDHEN, CDR2 SYDVKM. The CDR3 nucleotides are TGTGCCAGCAGGCGGGGGGGGCAAGAGACCCAGTACTTC. It specifies CASRRGGQETQYF.

J is TRBJ2-2 and V is TRBV30; 8 bases fit TRBD2. V lost 4 bases to trimming and J lost 5 bases; unmatched junction nucleotides: 3. Germline V gene sequence: CDR1 GTSNPN, CDR2 SVGIG (reference sequence). The CDR3 covers 13 residues. CDR3 bases: TGTGCCTGGACCATAGCGGGGACCGGGGAGCTGTTTTTT. Amino acid sequence: CAWTIAGTGELFF.

The genes are TRBV7-9 and TRBJ1-1, with D hard to call. V was cut by 5 bases and J by 1 base, with 14 bases left in between. The CDR3 loop spans 15 amino acids. Per the germline V gene, CDR1 is SEHNR and CDR2 is FQNEAQ (reference sequence). CDR3 coding DNA: TGTGCCAGCAGCCACCTACCGGGTGAGAACACTGAAGCTTTCTTT. Translated: CASSHLPGENTEAFF.

The chain uses TRBV21-1 and TRBJ2-6; the table's D gene call, TRBD1, was not cross checked with the DNA. TRBV21-1 is recorded as a pseudogene. The CDR3 is made up of 17 amino acids. The CDR3 is CASSLRTGGSGANVLTF. The CDR3 region has the DNA TGTGCCAGCAGCCTCCGGACAGGGGGCTCTGGGGCCAACGTCCTGACTTTC.

The rearrangement joins TRBV5-1 to TRBJ2-2, with 10 bases lining up with TRBD1. V dropped 4 bases and J dropped 5; count of bases not matched to a gene: 14. Germline values: CDR1 SGHRS, CDR2 YFSETQ. This CDR3 region has 18 residues. DNA of the CDR3: TGCGCCAGCAGCAAGACAGGGGGCGGACCAGCCGTGACCGGGGAGCTGTTTTTT. This translates into CASSKTGGGPAVTGELFF.

This clone was seen only once. The CDR3 DNA reads as TGTGCCAGCAGTGAGGGACTAGCGGCTGACTACGAGCAGTACTTC. Translation gives CASSEGLAADYEQYF. This sequence joins TRBV6-6 and TRBJ2-7, with TRBD2 matching 11 bases. The germline gives CDR1 MNHNY, CDR2 SVGAGI (reference sequence). The trim removed 5 bases at V and 3 bases at J, leaving 6 bases unmatched. CDR3 length: 15 residues.

The rearrangement uses TRBV5-6 and TRBJ1-2, with 7 bases lining up with TRBD1. The V segment lost 0 bases and the J segment 6 bases; nucleotides outside the gene matches: 5. CDR3 size: 14 residues. From germline, CDR1 is SGHDT and CDR2 YYEEEE. CDR3 coding DNA: TGTGCCAGCAGCTTGGATACAGGGGTGGATGGCTACACCTTC. It is translated as CASSLDTGVDGYTF. The full variable domain, rest sourced from reference TRBV5-6 and TRBJ1-2, is DAGVTQSPTHLIKTRGQQVTLRCSPKSGHDTVSWYQQALGQGPQFIFQYYEEEERQRGNFPDRFSGHQFPNYSSELNVNALLLGDSALYLCASSLDTGVDGYTFGSGTRLTVV.

The CDR3 nucleotides are TGTGCCAGCAGTTACCGGGGGACATACTATGGCTACACCTTC. Encoded protein: CASSYRGTYYGYTF. The J gene is TRBJ1-2, the V gene TRBV6-5; TRBD1 is a possible D gene (6 bases). From germline, CDR1 is MNHEY and CDR2 SVGAGI. The CDR3 loop spans 14 amino acids. V dropped 2 bases and J dropped 3 bases, with 10 bases sitting between them.

The chain is built from TRBV4-3 and TRBJ1-2, with 10 bases aligning to TRBD1. The CDR3 length is 19 residues. The V gene's germline CDR1 is LGHNA and CDR2 YSLEER. J was trimmed by 0 bases and V by 0 bases; bases with no gene match: 10. The CDR3, as DNA: TGCGCCAGCAGCCAAGATTTAGCCGGGACAGGGGTAACTAACTATGGCTACACCTTC. Translating it yields CASSQDLAGTGVTNYGYTF.